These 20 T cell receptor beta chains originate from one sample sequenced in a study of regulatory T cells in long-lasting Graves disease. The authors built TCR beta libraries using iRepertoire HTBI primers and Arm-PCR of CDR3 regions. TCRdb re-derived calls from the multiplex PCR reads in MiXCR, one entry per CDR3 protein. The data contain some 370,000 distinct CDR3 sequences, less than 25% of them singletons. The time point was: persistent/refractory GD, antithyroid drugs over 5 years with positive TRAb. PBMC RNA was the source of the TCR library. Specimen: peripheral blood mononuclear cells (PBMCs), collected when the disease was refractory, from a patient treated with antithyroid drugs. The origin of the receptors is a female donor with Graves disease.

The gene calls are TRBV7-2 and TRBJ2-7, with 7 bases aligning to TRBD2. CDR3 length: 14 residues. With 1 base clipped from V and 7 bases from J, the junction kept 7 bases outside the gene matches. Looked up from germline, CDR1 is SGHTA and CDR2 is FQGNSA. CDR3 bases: TGTGCCAGCAGCTTAGGTGGGGGGGGGAGGGAGCAGTACTTC. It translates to CASSLGGGGREQYF.

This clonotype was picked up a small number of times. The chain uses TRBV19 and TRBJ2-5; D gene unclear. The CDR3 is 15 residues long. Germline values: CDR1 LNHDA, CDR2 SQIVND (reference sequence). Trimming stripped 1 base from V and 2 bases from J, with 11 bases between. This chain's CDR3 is CASSIGRGKQETQYF. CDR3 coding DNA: TGTGCCAGTAGTATAGGCCGTGGCAAACAAGAGACCCAGTACTTC.

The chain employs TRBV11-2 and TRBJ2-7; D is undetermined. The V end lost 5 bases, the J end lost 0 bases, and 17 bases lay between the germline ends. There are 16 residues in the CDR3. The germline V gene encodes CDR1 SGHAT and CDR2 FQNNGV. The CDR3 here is CASSPLGGTSSYEQYF. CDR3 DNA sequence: TGTGCCAGCAGCCCCCTCGGCGGTACGAGCTCCTACGAGCAGTACTTC.

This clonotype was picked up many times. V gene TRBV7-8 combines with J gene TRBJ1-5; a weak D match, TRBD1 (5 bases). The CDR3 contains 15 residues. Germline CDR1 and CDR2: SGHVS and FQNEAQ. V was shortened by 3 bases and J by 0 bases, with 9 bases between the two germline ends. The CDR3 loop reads CASSLGDTSNQPQHF. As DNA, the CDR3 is TGTGCCAGCAGCTTGGGGGATACTAGCAATCAGCCCCAGCATTTT.

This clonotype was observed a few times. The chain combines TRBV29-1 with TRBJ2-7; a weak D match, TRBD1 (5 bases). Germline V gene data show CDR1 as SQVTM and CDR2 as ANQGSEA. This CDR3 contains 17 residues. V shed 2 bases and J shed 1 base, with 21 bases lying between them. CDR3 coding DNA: TGCAGCGTTGAAACCCAGGGCTGGGGCTCCCCATCCTACGAGCAGTACTTC. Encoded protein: CSVETQGWGSPSYEQYF.

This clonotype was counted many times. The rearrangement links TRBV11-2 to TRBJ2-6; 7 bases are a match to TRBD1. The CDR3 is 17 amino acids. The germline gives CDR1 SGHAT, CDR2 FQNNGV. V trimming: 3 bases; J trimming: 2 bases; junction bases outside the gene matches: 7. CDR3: CASSFSDRWAGANVLTF. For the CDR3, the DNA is TGTGCCAGCAGCTTCTCGGACAGGTGGGCTGGGGCCAACGTCCTGACTTTC.

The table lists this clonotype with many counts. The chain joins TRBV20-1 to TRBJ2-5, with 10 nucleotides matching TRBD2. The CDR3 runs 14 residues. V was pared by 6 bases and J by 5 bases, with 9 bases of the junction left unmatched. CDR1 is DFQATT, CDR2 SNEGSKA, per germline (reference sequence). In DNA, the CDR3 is TGCAGTGCCCCGGGACTAGCGATCCTGGAGACCCAGTACTTC. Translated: CSAPGLAILETQYF.

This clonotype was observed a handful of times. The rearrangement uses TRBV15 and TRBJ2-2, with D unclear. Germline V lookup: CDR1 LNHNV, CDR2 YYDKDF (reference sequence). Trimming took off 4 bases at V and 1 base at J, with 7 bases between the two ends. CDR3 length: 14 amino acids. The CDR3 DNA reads TGTGCCACCAGCACCCGACTGAACACCGGGGAGCTGTTTTTT. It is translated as CATSTRLNTGELFF.

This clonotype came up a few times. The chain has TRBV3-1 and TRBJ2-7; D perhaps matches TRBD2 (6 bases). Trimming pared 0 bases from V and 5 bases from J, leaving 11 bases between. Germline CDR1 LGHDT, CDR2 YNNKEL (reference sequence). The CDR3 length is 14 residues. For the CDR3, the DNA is TGTGCCAGCAGCCAAGATTGGAGGGGCCACGAGCAGTACTTC. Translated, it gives CASSQDWRGHEQYF.

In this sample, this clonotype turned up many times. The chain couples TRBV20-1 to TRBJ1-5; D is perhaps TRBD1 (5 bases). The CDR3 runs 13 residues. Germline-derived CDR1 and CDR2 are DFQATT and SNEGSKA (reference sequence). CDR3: CSAGVGIDQPQHF. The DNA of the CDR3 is TGCAGCGCGGGGGTGGGGATCGATCAGCCCCAGCATTTT.

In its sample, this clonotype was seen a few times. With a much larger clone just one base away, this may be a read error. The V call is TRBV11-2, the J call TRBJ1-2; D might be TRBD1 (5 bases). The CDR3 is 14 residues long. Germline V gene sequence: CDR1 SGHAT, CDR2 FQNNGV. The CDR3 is CASSLRGARYGCTF. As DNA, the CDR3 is TGTGCCAGCAGCTTACGAGGGGCACGATATGGCTGCACCTTC.

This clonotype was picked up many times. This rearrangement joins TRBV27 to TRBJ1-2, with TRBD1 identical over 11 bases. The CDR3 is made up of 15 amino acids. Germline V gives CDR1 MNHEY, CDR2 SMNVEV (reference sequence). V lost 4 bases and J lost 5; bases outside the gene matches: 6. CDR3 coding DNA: TGTGCCAGCAGTTCAGGGACAGGGGGTAGATATGGCTACACCTTC. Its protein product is CASSSGTGGRYGYTF.

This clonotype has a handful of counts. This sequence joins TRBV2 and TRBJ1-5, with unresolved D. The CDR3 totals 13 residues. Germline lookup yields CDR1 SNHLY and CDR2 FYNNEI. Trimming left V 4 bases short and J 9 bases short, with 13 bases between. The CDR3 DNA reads TGTGCCAGCAGTGGAGGTCCCGGCTCGCCCCAGCATTTT. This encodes CASSGGPGSPQHF. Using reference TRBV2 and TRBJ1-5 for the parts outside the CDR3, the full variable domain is EPEVTQTPSHQVTQMGQEVILRCVPISNHLYFYWYRQILGQKVEFLVSFYNNEISEKSEIFDDQFSVERPDGSNFTLKIRSTKLEDSAMYFCASSGGPGSPQHFGDGTRLSIL.

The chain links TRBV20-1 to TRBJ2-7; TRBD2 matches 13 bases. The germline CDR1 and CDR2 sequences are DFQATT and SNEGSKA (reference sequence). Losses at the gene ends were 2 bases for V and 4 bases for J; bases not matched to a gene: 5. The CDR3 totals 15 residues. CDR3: CSARRTSGSAYEQYF. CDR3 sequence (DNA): TGCAGTGCTAGAAGGACTAGCGGGAGTGCGTACGAGCAGTACTTC.

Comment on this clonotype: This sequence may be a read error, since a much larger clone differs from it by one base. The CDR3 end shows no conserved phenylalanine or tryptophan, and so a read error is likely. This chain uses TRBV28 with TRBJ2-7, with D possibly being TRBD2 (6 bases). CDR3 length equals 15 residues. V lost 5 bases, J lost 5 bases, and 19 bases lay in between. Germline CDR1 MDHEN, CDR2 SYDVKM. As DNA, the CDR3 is TGTGCCAGCAGTCCACCGACTAGTTACGGGCACGAGCAGTACTAC. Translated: CASSPPTSYGHEQYY.

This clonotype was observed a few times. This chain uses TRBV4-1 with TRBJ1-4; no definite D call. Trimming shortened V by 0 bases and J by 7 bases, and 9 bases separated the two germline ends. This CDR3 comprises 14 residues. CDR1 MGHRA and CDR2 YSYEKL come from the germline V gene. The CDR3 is CASSQDQESEKLFF. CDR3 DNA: TGCGCCAGCAGCCAAGACCAGGAGAGTGAAAAACTGTTTTTT.

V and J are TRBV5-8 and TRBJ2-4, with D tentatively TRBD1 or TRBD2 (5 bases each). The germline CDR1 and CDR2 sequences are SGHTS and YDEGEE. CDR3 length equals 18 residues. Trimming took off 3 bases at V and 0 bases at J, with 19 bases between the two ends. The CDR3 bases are TGTGCCAGCAGCTGGGACGAGGACGACTTCCTAGCCAAAAACATTCAGTACTTC. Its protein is CASSWDEDDFLAKNIQYF.

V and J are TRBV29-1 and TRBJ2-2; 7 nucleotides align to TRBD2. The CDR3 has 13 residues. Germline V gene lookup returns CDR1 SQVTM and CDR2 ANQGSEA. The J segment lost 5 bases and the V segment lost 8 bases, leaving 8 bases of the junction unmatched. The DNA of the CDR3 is TGCAGCATCTCAGGGACTATTACCGGGGAGCTGTTTTTT. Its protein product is CSISGTITGELFF.

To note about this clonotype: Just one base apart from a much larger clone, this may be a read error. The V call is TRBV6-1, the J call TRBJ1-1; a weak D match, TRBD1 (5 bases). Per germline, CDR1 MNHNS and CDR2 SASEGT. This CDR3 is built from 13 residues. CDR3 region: CVSSPGLLVQAFF. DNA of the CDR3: TGTGTCAGCAGCCCGGGACTGCTGGTGCAAGCTTTCTTT.

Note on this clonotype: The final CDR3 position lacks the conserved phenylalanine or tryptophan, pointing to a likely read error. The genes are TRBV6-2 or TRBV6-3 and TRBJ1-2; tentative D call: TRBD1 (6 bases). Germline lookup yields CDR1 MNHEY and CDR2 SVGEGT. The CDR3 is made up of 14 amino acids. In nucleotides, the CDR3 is TGTGCGGTTCGCACCTCGGGGGGGCACTATGGCTACACCTTA. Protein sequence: CAVRTSGGHYGYTL.